This TCR beta chain was identified during a study of blood T cell repertoires in COVID-19. About the study: Collection of acute and convalescent COVID-19 samples took place in the United States, Italy and Spain. Sample material is recorded as cDNA or gDNA derived from T cells, B-cell-depleted T cells, or PBMCs.

How the authors handled the data: Estimated nucleated cell counts came from reference gene primer amplification. Only in-frame clones appear in the TCRdb table, and some are missing; sequencing was by immunoSEQ multiplex PCR. V and J calls and clone size come straight from that table; D and trimming were deduced from the DNA. This sample has 180,000 or so clones, with about 88% found just once. The germline V gene has CDR1 GTSNPN and CDR2 SVGIG (reference sequence). This CDR3 has 12 residues. Trimming shortened V by 1 base and J by 2 bases, and 5 bases separated the two germline ends. V and J are TRBV30 and TRBJ1-2; D gene uncertain. The sample taken for sequencing was peripheral blood. The receptor's source is a young man with acute or convalescent COVID-19. The CDR3 loop reads CAWSAENYGYTF. The DNA for the CDR3 is TGTGCCTGGAGTGCTGAGAACTATGGCTACACCTTC.